This TCR beta chain is from a study of T cells in Graves' hyperthyroidism and ophthalmopathy. Points from the study as a whole: Ophthalmopathy stood apart from stable hyperthyroidism in a 13 V-J model. In the blood, most expanded thyroid clonotypes above 0.001 appeared as well.

V trimming: 3 bases; J trimming: 2 bases; junction bases outside the gene matches: 3. The CDR3 covers 16 residues. This clonotype was observed many times. Its antigen is as yet unknown. Researchers amplified the TCR beta CDR3 regions from RNA transcripts. HTBI primers were the set used in a first-round RT-PCR of the TCR CDR3. One entry per CDR3 protein results from TCRdb running MiXCR on the multiplex PCR reads. The sample consists of roughly 300,000 distinct CDR3 sequences, roughly a fifth of them appearing once. For Graves' hyperthyroidism to be stable, ophthalmopathy could not progress within 18 months. Diagnoses rested on clinical symptoms, serum thyroxine and TRAb, thyroid ultrasound and orbital computed tomography.

The TCR was taken from a woman aged 45-60 years with Graves' hyperthyroidism. The sequencing sample was made of blood. The rearrangement links TRBV12-3 or TRBV12-4 to TRBJ2-1; 11 bases line up with TRBD1. CDR3 DNA sequence: TGTGCCAGCAGTTTGCGGACAGGGGGCCCCTACAATGAGCAGTTCTTC. This encodes CASSLRTGGPYNEQFF.